This is a list of T cell receptor beta chains from one sample in a study of CD8+ T cells in alopecia areata. Sequencing was performed with immunoSEQ multiplex PCR; in TCRdb, only in-frame clones are kept and a portion is missing. The sample comprises roughly 150,000 clones, roughly 50% of which are singletons, and about 6.4% rests with the top ten. The sequencing input was CD4+ T cells sorted from blood. The receptors here all came from a human donor with alopecia areata. Both conserved end residues are part of each CDR3. The D gene is left open where the match is weak. Clone size, where shown, is once, few, many, or a class for clones that have expanded.

J: TRBJ2-3
size: .
D: .
V: TRBV5-1
DNA: TGCGCCAGCAGCTTGGCTGAGGGCACAGATACGCAGTATTTT
CDR3: CASSLAEGTDTQYF

J: TRBJ1-2
size: .
D: TRBD1
V: TRBV2
DNA: TGTGCCAGCAGCCCCACACCACAGGGGGCGGAGGGCTACACCTTC
CDR3: CASSPTPQGAEGYTF

J: TRBJ2-1
size: .
D: .
V: TRBV5-1
DNA: TGCGCCAGCAGCCATGGACTATACCCCCGACCAACCTACAATGAGCAGTTCTTC
CDR3: CASSHGLYPRPTYNEQFF

J: TRBJ2-7
size: .
D: .
V: TRBV6-5
DNA: TGTGCCAGCAGTTACGGGGAACGGTACGAGCAGTACTTC
CDR3: CASSYGERYEQYF

J: TRBJ2-6
size: .
D: .
V: TRBV2
DNA: TGTGCCAGCAGTGTCCCCTCTACCTCTGGGGCCAACGTCCTGACTTTC
CDR3: CASSVPSTSGANVLTF

J: TRBJ2-1
size: .
D: TRBD2
V: TRBV5-6
DNA: TGTGCCAGCAGCTTGGGACTAGCGGGCCAGGGTGAGCAGTTCTTC
CDR3: CASSLGLAGQGEQFF

J: TRBJ1-5
size: .
D: .
V: TRBV2
DNA: TGTGCCAGCAGTGAAGCCAGTCGAGGGTTCGGCAATCAGCCCCAGCATTTT
CDR3: CASSEASRGFGNQPQHF

J: TRBJ1-1
size: few
D: TRBD1
V: TRBV19
DNA: TGTGCCAGTAGTGGGACAGGGCACATGAACACTGAAGCTTTCTTT
CDR3: CASSGTGHMNTEAFF

J: TRBJ2-7
size: .
D: TRBD2
V: TRBV7-9
DNA: TGTGCCAGCAGCTTGGGACTAGCGGGAACGCCATGGAGCTTC
CDR3: CASSLGLAGTPWSF

J: TRBJ2-1
size: few
D: .
V: TRBV10-3
DNA: TGTGCCATCAGTGAGACCCACGGCGGAGTTTCCTACAATGAGCAGTTCTTC
CDR3: CAISETHGGVSYNEQFF

J: TRBJ1-2
size: .
D: TRBD1
V: TRBV4-1
DNA: TGCGCCAGCAGCCAAGTCCCTACTGACAGGGTACGTGGCTACACCTTC
CDR3: CASSQVPTDRVRGYTF

J: TRBJ1-2
size: .
D: .
V: TRBV2
DNA: TGTGCCAGCAGGAGGGGGAGCTACACCTTC
CDR3: CASRRGSYTF

J: TRBJ2-5
size: once
D: .
V: TRBV4-1
DNA: TGCGCCAGCAGCCAAGAGGGGCTCGCCCTGGAGCAAGAGACCCAGTACTTC
CDR3: CASSQEGLALEQETQYF

J: TRBJ2-1
size: few
D: .
V: TRBV29-1
DNA: TGCAGCGTTGTGGCCGAATACAATGAGCAGTTCTTC
CDR3: CSVVAEYNEQFF

J: TRBJ1-5
size: .
D: .
V: TRBV30
DNA: TGTGCCTGGAGTGTATTCAGGGGAAATCAGCCCCAGCATTTT
CDR3: CAWSVFRGNQPQHF

J: TRBJ2-1
size: .
D: TRBD2
V: TRBV5-1
DNA: TGCGCCAGCAGCCGGACTAGCGGGTCCTACAATGAGCAGTTCTTC
CDR3: CASSRTSGSYNEQFF

J: TRBJ2-7
size: .
D: TRBD1
V: TRBV30
DNA: TGTGCCTGCACCGGGACAGGGGTCCACGAGCAGTACTTC
CDR3: CACTGTGVHEQYF

J: TRBJ2-3
size: .
D: .
V: TRBV29-1
DNA: TGCAGCGCAACGGGAGCCCCTACCACAGATACGCAGTATTTT
CDR3: CSATGAPTTDTQYF

J: TRBJ2-1
size: .
D: .
V: TRBV2
DNA: TGTGCCAGCACCCAAATCGTAGGGAATGAGCAGTTCTTC
CDR3: CASTQIVGNEQFF

J: TRBJ2-1
size: few
D: TRBD2
V: TRBV13
DNA: TGTGCCAGCAGCTCCCGACTAGCGGGCGATGAGCAGTTCTTC
CDR3: CASSSRLAGDEQFF

J: TRBJ2-1
size: few
D: TRBD2
V: TRBV4-2
DNA: TGTGCCAGCAGCCCAGGGCCCCTGGGACTAGCAGGAAGTGAGCAGTTCTTC
CDR3: CASSPGPLGLAGSEQFF

J: TRBJ2-7
size: .
D: .
V: TRBV6-1
DNA: TGTGCCAGTATTCCGGGACAATCCTACGAGCAGTACTTC
CDR3: CASIPGQSYEQYF

J: TRBJ2-1
size: .
D: TRBD1
V: TRBV5-1
DNA: TGCGCCAGCGGGACAGGGCAGTACAATGAGCAGTTCTTC
CDR3: CASGTGQYNEQFF

J: TRBJ2-3
size: few
D: .
V: TRBV5-1
DNA: TGCGCCAGCAGAACGTACTCGGACACAGATACGCAGTATTTT
CDR3: CASRTYSDTDTQYF

J: TRBJ2-7
size: .
D: TRBD1
V: TRBV18
DNA: TGTGCCAGCTCACCAGGGACAGGGGATTTGGACGAGCAGTACTTC
CDR3: CASSPGTGDLDEQYF

J: TRBJ2-7
size: .
D: .
V: TRBV29-1
DNA: TGCAGCGTTGAAGGTAAAGGGACCTACGAGCAGTACTTC
CDR3: CSVEGKGTYEQYF

J: TRBJ2-4
size: .
D: .
V: TRBV2
DNA: TGTGCCAGCAGCCCCTCCCAACTAGCCAAAAACATTCAGTACTTC
CDR3: CASSPSQLAKNIQYF

J: TRBJ2-5
size: .
D: .
V: TRBV5-1
DNA: TGCGCCAGCAGCCCTGGCGGCGGGAACCAAGAGACCCAGTACTTC
CDR3: CASSPGGGNQETQYF

J: TRBJ2-7
size: few
D: TRBD2
V: TRBV6-6
DNA: TGTGCCAGCAGTTACATAGCGGGGGGTGAGCAGTACTTC
CDR3: CASSYIAGGEQYF

J: TRBJ2-3
size: few
D: .
V: TRBV11-2
DNA: TGTGCCAGCAGCTCTTATGGGGGATTCACAGATACGCAGTATTTT
CDR3: CASSSYGGFTDTQYF

J: TRBJ2-3
size: few
D: TRBD2
V: TRBV6-6
DNA: TGTGCCAGCACGGTAGCGGGCCCCACAGATACGCAGTATTTT
CDR3: CASTVAGPTDTQYF

J: TRBJ1-6
size: .
D: .
V: TRBV7-3
DNA: TGTGCCAGCAGCTTAGCCGGGACAAAGGTTTCACCCCTCCACTTT
CDR3: CASSLAGTKVSPLHF

J: TRBJ2-5
size: .
D: TRBD2
V: TRBV30
DNA: TGTGCCTGGAGTGCTCTAGCGGGAGGGGGAGATCAAGAGACCCAGTACTTC
CDR3: CAWSALAGGGDQETQYF

J: TRBJ2-2
size: .
D: TRBD1
V: TRBV7-8
DNA: TGTGCCAGCAGCAGACGACAGGGGGCGAACACCGGGGAGCTGTTTTTT
CDR3: CASSRRQGANTGELFF

J: TRBJ2-1
size: few
D: TRBD1
V: TRBV28
DNA: TGTGCCAGCAGTTTAAGGGGGCCGATTTACAATGAGCAGTTCTTC
CDR3: CASSLRGPIYNEQFF

J: TRBJ1-1
size: many
D: TRBD1
V: TRBV4-2
DNA: TGTGCCAGCAGCCACCCGGGACAGGGCACTGAAGCTTTCTTT
CDR3: CASSHPGQGTEAFF

J: TRBJ1-5
size: .
D: .
V: TRBV2
DNA: TGTGCCAGCAGCCCCACAGGGATGGGCAATCAGCCCCAGCATTTT
CDR3: CASSPTGMGNQPQHF

J: TRBJ2-7
size: .
D: .
V: TRBV4-1
DNA: TGCGCCAGCAGCCCCGCAGGGAGGCCCTACGAGCAGTACTTC
CDR3: CASSPAGRPYEQYF

J: TRBJ2-3
size: .
D: TRBD2
V: TRBV7-8
DNA: TGTGGCTCGCGCGCGGGAGGGGATACGCAGTATTTT
CDR3: CGSRAGGDTQYF

J: TRBJ1-2
size: .
D: TRBD1
V: TRBV2
DNA: TGTGCCAGCAAGATAACAGGGGTTGAGGACTATGGCTACACCTTC
CDR3: CASKITGVEDYGYTF

J: TRBJ1-1
size: .
D: .
V: TRBV7-3
DNA: TGTGCCAGCAGCCGCGGAGCGAACACTGAAGCTTTCTTT
CDR3: CASSRGANTEAFF

J: TRBJ2-2
size: .
D: .
V: TRBV29-1
DNA: TGCAGCGGGGGTAGCGGAGGGTACACCGGGGAGCTGTTTTTT
CDR3: CSGGSGGYTGELFF

J: TRBJ2-7
size: .
D: .
V: TRBV7-2
DNA: TGTGCCAGCAGCCTCATTCATGGATCCTACGAGCAGTACTTC
CDR3: CASSLIHGSYEQYF

J: TRBJ2-7
size: .
D: TRBD1
V: TRBV28
DNA: TGTGCCAGCAGCCTTGGGGACAGCTGGGGGTTC
CDR3: CASSLGDSWGF

J: TRBJ2-7
size: .
D: .
V: TRBV5-1
DNA: TGCGCCAGCAGCTTGGGGACAGTCGGAGGGTACGAGCAGTACTTC
CDR3: CASSLGTVGGYEQYF

J: TRBJ2-7
size: .
D: TRBD1
V: TRBV5-6
DNA: TGTGCCAGCAGCCGACCCCCCGGGACAGGGTACGAGCAGTACTTC
CDR3: CASSRPPGTGYEQYF

J: TRBJ2-7
size: few
D: .
V: TRBV29-1
DNA: TGCAGCGTTGCGTCCGCCTACGAGCAGTACTTC
CDR3: CSVASAYEQYF

J: TRBJ2-7
size: .
D: .
V: TRBV7-2
DNA: TGTGCCAGCAGTCTATGGCCGCTCGGCGGGGTGATGTACGAGCAGTACTTC
CDR3: CASSLWPLGGVMYEQYF

J: TRBJ2-3
size: few
D: .
V: TRBV28
DNA: TGTGCCAGCCTTACCCTGGGGCTGGGGCGAGATACGCAGTATTTT
CDR3: CASLTLGLGRDTQYF

J: TRBJ2-7
size: .
D: TRBD1
V: TRBV29-1
DNA: TGCAGCGTTGTAGGGACAGACGAAGAGCAGTACTTC
CDR3: CSVVGTDEEQYF

J: TRBJ1-1
size: .
D: .
V: TRBV5-1
DNA: TGCGCCAGCCGGTTAGACGAATCTGGGAGCGCTTTCTTT
CDR3: CASRLDESGSAFF

J: TRBJ1-1
size: few
D: .
V: TRBV7-9
DNA: TGTGCCAGCAGCCCGGAGGGGGTGTGGACTGAAGCTTTCTTT
CDR3: CASSPEGVWTEAFF

J: TRBJ2-3
size: .
D: .
V: TRBV7-9
DNA: TGTGCCAGCAGCCCCCGTACCCCTCTAGCGCACAAGAGCACAGATACGCAGTATTTT
CDR3: CASSPRTPLAHKSTDTQYF

J: TRBJ1-2
size: .
D: TRBD1
V: TRBV5-1
DNA: TGCGCCAGCAGCTTGGCGGGACAGACTGACGGCTACACCTTC
CDR3: CASSLAGQTDGYTF

J: TRBJ2-3
size: .
D: TRBD2
V: TRBV29-1
DNA: TGCAGCGCCGGGCGCGGGAGGAACACAGATACGCAGTATTTT
CDR3: CSAGRGRNTDTQYF